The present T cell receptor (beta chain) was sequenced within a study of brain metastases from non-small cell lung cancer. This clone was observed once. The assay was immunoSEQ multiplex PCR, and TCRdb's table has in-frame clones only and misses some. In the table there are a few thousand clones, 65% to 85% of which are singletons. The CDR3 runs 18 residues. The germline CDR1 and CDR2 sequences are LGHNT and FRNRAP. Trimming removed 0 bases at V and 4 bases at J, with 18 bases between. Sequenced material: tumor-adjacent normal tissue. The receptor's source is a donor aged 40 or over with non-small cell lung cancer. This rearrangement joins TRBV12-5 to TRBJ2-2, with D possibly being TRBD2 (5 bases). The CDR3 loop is CASGLVAPSTRFTGELFF. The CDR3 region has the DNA TGTGCTAGTGGTTTGGTGGCCCCATCAACTAGATTCACCGGGGAGCTGTTTTTT.